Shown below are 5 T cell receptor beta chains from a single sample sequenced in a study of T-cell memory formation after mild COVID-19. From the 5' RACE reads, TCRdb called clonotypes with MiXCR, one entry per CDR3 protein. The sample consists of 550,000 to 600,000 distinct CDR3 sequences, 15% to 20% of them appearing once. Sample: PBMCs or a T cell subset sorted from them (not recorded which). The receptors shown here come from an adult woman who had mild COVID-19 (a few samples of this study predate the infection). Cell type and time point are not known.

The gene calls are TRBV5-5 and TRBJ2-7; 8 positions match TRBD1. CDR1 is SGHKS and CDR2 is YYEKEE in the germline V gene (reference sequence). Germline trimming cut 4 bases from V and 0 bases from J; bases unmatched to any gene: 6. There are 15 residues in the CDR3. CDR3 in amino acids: CASSAGTGPSYEQYF. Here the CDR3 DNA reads TGTGCCAGCAGCGCCGGGACAGGACCCTCCTACGAGCAGTACTTC.

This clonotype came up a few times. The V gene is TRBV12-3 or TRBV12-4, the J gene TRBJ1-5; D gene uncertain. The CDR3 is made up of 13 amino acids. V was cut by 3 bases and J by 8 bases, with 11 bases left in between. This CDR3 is CASSLTYGEPQHF. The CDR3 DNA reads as TGTGCCAGCAGTTTGACCTACGGGGAGCCCCAGCATTTT.

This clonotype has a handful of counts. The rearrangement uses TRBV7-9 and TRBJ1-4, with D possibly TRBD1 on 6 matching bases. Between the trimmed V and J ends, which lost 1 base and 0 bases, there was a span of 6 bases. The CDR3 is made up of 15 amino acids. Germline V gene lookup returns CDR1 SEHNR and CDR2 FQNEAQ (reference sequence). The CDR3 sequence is CASSLGTATNEKLFF. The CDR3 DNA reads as TGTGCCAGCAGCTTAGGGACAGCAACTAATGAAAAACTGTTTTTT.

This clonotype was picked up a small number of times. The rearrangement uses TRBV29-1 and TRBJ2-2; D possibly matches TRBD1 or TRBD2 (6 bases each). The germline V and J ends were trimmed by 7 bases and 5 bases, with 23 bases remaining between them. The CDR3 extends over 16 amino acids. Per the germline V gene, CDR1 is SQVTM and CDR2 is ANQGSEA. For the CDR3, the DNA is TGCAGCGCCGAGGTAGCGCGCAGGGGAGGAACCGGGGAGCTGTTTTTT. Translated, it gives CSAEVARRGGTGELFF.

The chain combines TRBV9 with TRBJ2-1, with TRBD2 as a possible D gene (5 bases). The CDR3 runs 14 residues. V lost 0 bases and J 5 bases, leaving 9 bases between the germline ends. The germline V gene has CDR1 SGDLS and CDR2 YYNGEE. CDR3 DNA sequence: TGTGCCAGCAGCGTAGCTAGCTCAGACAATGAGCAGTTCTTC. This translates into CASSVASSDNEQFF. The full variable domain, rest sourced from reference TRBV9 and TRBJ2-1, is DSGVTQTPKHLITATGQRVTLRCSPRSGDLSVYWYQQSLDQGLQFLIQYYNGEERAKGNILERFSAQQFPDLHSELNLSSLELGDSALYFCASSVASSDNEQFFGPGTRLTVL.